This is a list of T cell receptor beta chains from one sample in a study of T-cell memory formation after mild COVID-19. One entry per CDR3 protein, called by TCRdb with MiXCR from the 5' RACE reads. The table shows over 300,000 distinct CDR3 sequences, with 20% to 25% occurring only once. Sequenced material: PBMCs or a T cell subset sorted from them (not recorded which). All receptors derive from a man aged 18 to 30 who had mild COVID-19 (a few samples of this study predate the infection). Cell type and time point are not known. The CDR3 runs from the conserved cysteine through the conserved F or W. Each record gives: V gene, J gene, D gene, clone size, CDR3 DNA, CDR3 protein. D genes are given only for firm matches. Clone sizes are given selectively: once, few, many, or a class where the clone is expanded.

V: TRBV5-1
J: TRBJ2-7
D: TRBD1
size: few
DNA: TGCGCCAGCAGCGCCCGACAGGGGGCCGCCTACGAGCAGTACTTC
CDR3: CASSARQGAAYEQYF

V: TRBV4-3
J: TRBJ1-4
D: .
size: .
DNA: TGCGCCAGCAGCCAAGATTTAAGAGGATTTAATGAAAAACTGTTTTTT
CDR3: CASSQDLRGFNEKLFF

V: TRBV18
J: TRBJ2-2
D: TRBD2
size: few
DNA: TGTGCCAGCTCACCCCGAGGACTAGCGGGCGACACCGGGGAGCTGTTTTTT
CDR3: CASSPRGLAGDTGELFF

V: TRBV6-2/TRBV6-3
J: TRBJ1-4
D: .
size: .
DNA: TGTGCCAGCAGTTACTCCGGTACGGGTGAAAAACTGTTTTTT
CDR3: CASSYSGTGEKLFF

V: TRBV4-3
J: TRBJ1-1
D: .
size: few
DNA: TGCGCCAGCAGCCAAGATCAGGGAGTCCCTGAAGCTTTCTTT
CDR3: CASSQDQGVPEAFF

V: TRBV7-3
J: TRBJ1-1
D: .
size: once
DNA: TGTGCCAGCACCCCCCTGGAGGGGGGATCCACTGAAGCTTTCTTT
CDR3: CASTPLEGGSTEAFF

V: TRBV5-1
J: TRBJ2-1
D: .
size: .
DNA: TGCGCCAGCAGCTCGGCCTACAATGAGCAGTTCTTC
CDR3: CASSSAYNEQFF

V: TRBV5-4
J: TRBJ1-5
D: .
size: .
DNA: TGTGCCAGCAGCTTGGAGGACCAGGGGCCCCAGCATTTT
CDR3: CASSLEDQGPQHF

V: TRBV7-2
J: TRBJ2-2
D: .
size: many
DNA: TGTGCCAGCAGCTTAGGAGGTGGGACCACCGGGGAGCTGTTTTTT
CDR3: CASSLGGGTTGELFF

V: TRBV11-2
J: TRBJ2-1
D: .
size: few
DNA: TGTGCCAGCAGCTTACAGCTTCATGAGCAGTTCTTC
CDR3: CASSLQLHEQFF

V: TRBV7-6
J: TRBJ2-5
D: TRBD1
size: once
DNA: TGTGCCAGCAGCTCGACAGGGGGTCAGAAGACCCAGTACTTC
CDR3: CASSSTGGQKTQYF

V: TRBV19
J: TRBJ2-3
D: .
size: .
DNA: TGTGCCAGTAGTATTCTAGCGATCCGCACAGATACGCAGTATTTT
CDR3: CASSILAIRTDTQYF

V: TRBV9
J: TRBJ2-1
D: TRBD2
size: .
DNA: TGTGCCAGCAGCGCCAGCGGGGGGGCCGTGGATGAGCAGTTCTTC
CDR3: CASSASGGAVDEQFF

V: TRBV3-1
J: TRBJ2-2
D: .
size: many
DNA: TGTGCCAGCAGCCAACACACCGGGGAGCTGTTTTTT
CDR3: CASSQHTGELFF

V: TRBV18
J: TRBJ1-6
D: .
size: .
DNA: TGTGCCAGCTCACCTGCCGGGGGAGAATCACCCCTCCACTTT
CDR3: CASSPAGGESPLHF

V: TRBV27
J: TRBJ2-1
D: TRBD2
size: .
DNA: TGTGCCAGCAGTACCGGGACTAGCGGGGTAAATGAGCAGTTCTTC
CDR3: CASSTGTSGVNEQFF

V: TRBV5-1
J: TRBJ1-5
D: .
size: few
DNA: TGCGCCAGCAGCTTCCCTGGGGGCGGGGGTCAGCCCCAGCATTTT
CDR3: CASSFPGGGGQPQHF

V: TRBV9
J: TRBJ2-5
D: .
size: .
DNA: TGTGCCAGCAGCGATGGGGTGGTCCCCGAGACCCAGTACTTC
CDR3: CASSDGVVPETQYF

V: TRBV7-9
J: TRBJ1-3
D: .
size: many
DNA: TGTGCCAGCAGCCAGACAGGAAACACCATATATTTT
CDR3: CASSQTGNTIYF

V: TRBV27
J: TRBJ1-2
D: .
size: .
DNA: TGTGCCAGCAGTTTCTCGGCAGGATATGGCTACACCTTC
CDR3: CASSFSAGYGYTF

V: TRBV7-2
J: TRBJ2-3
D: .
size: many
DNA: TGTGCCAGCAGCGAGAATGCACGGGGTACGCAGTATTTT
CDR3: CASSENARGTQYF

V: TRBV24-1
J: TRBJ1-1
D: .
size: few
DNA: TGTGCCACCCTTAGACAGCACACTGAAGCTTTCTTT
CDR3: CATLRQHTEAFF

V: TRBV7-2
J: TRBJ1-3
D: TRBD1
size: many
DNA: TGTGCCAGCAGCTTTACAGGGGTCGTGTCTGGAAACACCATATATTTT
CDR3: CASSFTGVVSGNTIYF

V: TRBV14
J: TRBJ1-4
D: .
size: .
DNA: TGTGCCAGCAGATACCAGGGCTTTGCAACTAATGAAAAACTGTTTTTT
CDR3: CASRYQGFATNEKLFF

V: TRBV4-1
J: TRBJ2-5
D: TRBD1
size: .
DNA: TGCGCCAGCAGCCTCGGACCGGGACAGACGAAAGAGACCCAGTACTTC
CDR3: CASSLGPGQTKETQYF

V: TRBV29-1
J: TRBJ2-2
D: .
size: few
DNA: TGCAGCGTCCACAGCTCCGGGGAGCTGTTTTTT
CDR3: CSVHSSGELFF

V: TRBV5-1
J: TRBJ2-5
D: .
size: few
DNA: TGCGCCAGCAGCTTTAGTACGGAGTTTGAGACCCAGTACTTC
CDR3: CASSFSTEFETQYF

V: TRBV24-1
J: TRBJ2-5
D: TRBD1
size: few
DNA: TGTGCCACCAGTGATCCGACAGGGGGCGGCGAGACCCAGTACTTC
CDR3: CATSDPTGGGETQYF

V: TRBV4-1
J: TRBJ1-2
D: .
size: few
DNA: TGCGCCAGCAGCCTTGACACGATAGGCTATGGCTACACCTTC
CDR3: CASSLDTIGYGYTF

V: TRBV6-2/TRBV6-3
J: TRBJ2-3
D: .
size: .
DNA: TGTGCCAGCAGTTACTGGCAGGGTACGGATACGCAGTATTTT
CDR3: CASSYWQGTDTQYF

V: TRBV6-5
J: TRBJ2-2
D: .
size: few
DNA: TGTGCCAGCAGTTACTCAGGGGGGTTTCAGAACACCGGGGAGCTGTTTTTT
CDR3: CASSYSGGFQNTGELFF

V: TRBV4-3
J: TRBJ2-2
D: TRBD2
size: few
DNA: TGCGCCAGCAGCCAACCGGGACTAGCGGGGGGGCTTACCGGGGAGCTGTTTTTT
CDR3: CASSQPGLAGGLTGELFF

V: TRBV6-2/TRBV6-3
J: TRBJ2-2
D: .
size: few
DNA: TGTGCCAGCAGATGGTTGGCCGGGGAGCTGTTTTTT
CDR3: CASRWLAGELFF